This record looks at one T cell receptor (beta chain) sequence and its context. Antigen: not known. Germline lookup yields CDR1 SGHTA and CDR2 FQGTGA. V was clipped by 1 base and J by 4 bases; unmatched bases: 4. CDR3 length: 16 residues. These data originate in a study of T cell responses to AZD1222 COVID-19 vaccine. Study-wide context: Second-dose recipients at about 4 or about 12 weeks were treated as one pooled group.

Clones were sequenced by immunoSEQ multiplex PCR, and TCRdb holds only the in-frame ones, with some missing. In the table there are 200,000 or so clones, about 94% of which are singletons. General study findings and limits: Close to half of all spike-specific TCRs reportedly target regions of the variants that are unmutated. Only a handful of AZD1222 recipients were seropositive at baseline.

The chain is built from TRBV7-3 and TRBJ2-2; 9 nucleotides align to TRBD2. The clonotype was recovered from an adult in good health. The sample here was peripheral blood, taken on day 0 of AZD1222 vaccination. DNA for the CDR3: TGTGCCAGCAGCTTAAAGGCGGGAGGGGTCACCGGGGAGCTGTTTTTT. It encodes CASSLKAGGVTGELFF. Full variable domain (remainder filled in from reference TRBV7-3 and TRBJ2-2): GAGVSQTPSNKVTEKGKYVELRCDPISGHTALYWYRQSLGQGPEFLIYFQGTGAADDSGLPNDRFFAVRPEGSVSTLKIQRTERGDSAVYLCASSLKAGGVTGELFFGEGSRLTVL.